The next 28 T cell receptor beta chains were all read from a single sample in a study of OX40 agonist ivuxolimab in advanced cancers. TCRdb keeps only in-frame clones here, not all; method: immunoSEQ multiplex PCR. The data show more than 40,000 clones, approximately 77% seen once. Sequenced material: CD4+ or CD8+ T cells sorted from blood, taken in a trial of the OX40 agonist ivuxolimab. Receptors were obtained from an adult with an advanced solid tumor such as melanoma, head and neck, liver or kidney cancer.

This CDR3 reads CASSPFGQGADTQYF. CDR3 DNA sequence: TGCGCCAGCTCTCCTTTTGGGCAGGGAGCAGATACGCAGTATTTT. The chain is built from TRBV5-1 and TRBJ2-3; D is tentatively TRBD1 or TRBD2 (5 bases each). This CDR3 is built from 15 residues. The V gene's germline CDR1 is SGHRS and CDR2 YFSETQ. Trimming took 7 bases from V and 4 from J, leaving 19 bases between them.

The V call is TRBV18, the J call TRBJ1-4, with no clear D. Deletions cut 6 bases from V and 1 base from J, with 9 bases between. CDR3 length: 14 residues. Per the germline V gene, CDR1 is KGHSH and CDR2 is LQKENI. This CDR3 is CASSLRVTNEKLFF. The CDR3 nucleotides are TGTGCCAGCTCTCTTCGTGTAACTAATGAAAAACTGTTTTTT. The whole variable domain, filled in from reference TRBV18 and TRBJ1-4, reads NAGVMQNPRHLVRRRGQEARLRCSPMKGHSHVYWYRQLPEEGLKFMVYLQKENIIDESGMPKERFSAEFPKEGPSILRIQQVVRGDSAAYFCASSLRVTNEKLFFGSGTQLSVL.

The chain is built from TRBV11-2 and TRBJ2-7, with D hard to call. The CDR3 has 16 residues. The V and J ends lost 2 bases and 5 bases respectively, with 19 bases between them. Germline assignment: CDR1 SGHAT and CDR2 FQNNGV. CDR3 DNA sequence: TGTGCCAGCAGCTTATCCGGGTCCCCAGTTAGTAACGAGCAGTACTTC. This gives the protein CASSLSGSPVSNEQYF. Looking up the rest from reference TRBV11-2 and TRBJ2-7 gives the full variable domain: EAGVAQSPRYKIIEKRQSVAFWCNPISGHATLYWYQQILGQGPKLLIQFQNNGVVDDSQLPKDRFSAERLKGVDSTLKIQPAKLEDSAVYLCASSLSGSPVSNEQYFGPGTRLTVT.

Written as DNA, the CDR3 is TGTGCCAGCAGGCCGACTAGCTACAATGAGCAGTTCTTC. It encodes CASRPTSYNEQFF. The chain carries TRBV27 and TRBJ2-1; a weak D match, TRBD2 (6 bases). V was cut by 6 bases and J by 3 bases, with 9 bases left in between. CDR1 and CDR2 from the germline V gene are MNHEY and SMNVEV (reference sequence). CDR3 size: 13 residues.

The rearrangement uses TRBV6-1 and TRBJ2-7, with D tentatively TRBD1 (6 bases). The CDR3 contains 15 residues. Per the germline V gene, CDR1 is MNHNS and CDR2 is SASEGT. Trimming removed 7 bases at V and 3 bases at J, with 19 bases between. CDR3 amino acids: CASNSLGTSNYEQYF. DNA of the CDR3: TGTGCCAGCAATTCGCTGGGGACATCGAACTACGAGCAGTACTTC.

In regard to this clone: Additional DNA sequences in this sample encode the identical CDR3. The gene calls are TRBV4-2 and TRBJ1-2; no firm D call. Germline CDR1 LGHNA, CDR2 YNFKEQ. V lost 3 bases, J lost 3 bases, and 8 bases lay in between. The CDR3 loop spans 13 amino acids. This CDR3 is CASSQGSDYGYTF. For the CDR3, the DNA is TGTGCCAGCAGCCAGGGTAGCGACTATGGCTACACCTTC.

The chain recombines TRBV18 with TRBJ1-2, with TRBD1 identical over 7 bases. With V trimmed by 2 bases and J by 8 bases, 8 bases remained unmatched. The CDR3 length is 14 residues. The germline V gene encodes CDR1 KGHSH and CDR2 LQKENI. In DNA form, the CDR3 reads TGTGCCAGCTCACCATCACGGGACAGTTACGGCTACACCTTC. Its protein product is CASSPSRDSYGYTF. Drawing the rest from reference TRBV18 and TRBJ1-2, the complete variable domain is NAGVMQNPRHLVRRRGQEARLRCSPMKGHSHVYWYRQLPEEGLKFMVYLQKENIIDESGMPKERFSAEFPKEGPSILRIQQVVRGDSAAYFCASSPSRDSYGYTFGSGTRLTVV.

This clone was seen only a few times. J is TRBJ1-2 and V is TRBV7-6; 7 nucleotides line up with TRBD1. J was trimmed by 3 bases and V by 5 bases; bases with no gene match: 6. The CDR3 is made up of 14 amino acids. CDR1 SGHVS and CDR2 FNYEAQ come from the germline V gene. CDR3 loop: CASSPGGGDYGYTF. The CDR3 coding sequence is TGTGCCAGCAGCCCAGGAGGGGGCGACTATGGCTACACCTTC.

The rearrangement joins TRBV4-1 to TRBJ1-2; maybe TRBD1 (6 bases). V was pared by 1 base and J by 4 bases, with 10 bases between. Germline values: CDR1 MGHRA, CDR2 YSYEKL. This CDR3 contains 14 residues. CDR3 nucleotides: TGCGCCAGCAGCCAAGGGACAGCGAGCTATGGCTACACCTTC. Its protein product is CASSQGTASYGYTF.

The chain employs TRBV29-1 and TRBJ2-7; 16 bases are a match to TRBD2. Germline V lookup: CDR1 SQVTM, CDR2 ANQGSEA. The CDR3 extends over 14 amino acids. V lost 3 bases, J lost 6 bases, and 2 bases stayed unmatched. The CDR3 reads CSVEGTSGRGEQYF. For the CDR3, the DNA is TGCAGCGTTGAGGGGACTAGCGGGAGGGGCGAGCAGTACTTC.

The CDR3: CASSSAGRGTDSPLHF. The DNA for the CDR3 is TGTGCCAGCAGCTCGGCGGGACGGGGGACCGATTCACCCCTCCACTTT. The V call is TRBV5-5, the J call TRBJ1-6; D perhaps matches TRBD1 (5 bases). CDR1 and CDR2 from the germline V gene are SGHKS and YYEKEE (reference sequence). The CDR3 totals 16 residues. Trimming cost V 3 bases and J 8 bases, with 18 bases left between them.

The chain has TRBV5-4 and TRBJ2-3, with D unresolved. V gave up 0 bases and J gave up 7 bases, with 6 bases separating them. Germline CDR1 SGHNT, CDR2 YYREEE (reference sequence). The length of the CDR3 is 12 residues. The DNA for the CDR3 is TGTGCCAGCAGCTTGGATCCCCATACGCAGTATTTT. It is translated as CASSLDPHTQYF.

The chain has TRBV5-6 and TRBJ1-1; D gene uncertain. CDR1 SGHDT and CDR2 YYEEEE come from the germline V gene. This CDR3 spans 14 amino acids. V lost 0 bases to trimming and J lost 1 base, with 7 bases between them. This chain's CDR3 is CASSLEQTNTEAFF. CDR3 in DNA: TGTGCCAGCAGCTTGGAACAAACGAACACTGAAGCTTTCTTT.

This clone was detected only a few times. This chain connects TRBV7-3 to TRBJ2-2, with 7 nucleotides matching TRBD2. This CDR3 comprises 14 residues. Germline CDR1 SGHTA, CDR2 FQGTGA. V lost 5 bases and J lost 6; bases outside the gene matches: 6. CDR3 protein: CASSLGDYSGELFF. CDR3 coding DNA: TGTGCCAGCAGCCTCGGGGACTACTCCGGGGAGCTGTTTTTT.

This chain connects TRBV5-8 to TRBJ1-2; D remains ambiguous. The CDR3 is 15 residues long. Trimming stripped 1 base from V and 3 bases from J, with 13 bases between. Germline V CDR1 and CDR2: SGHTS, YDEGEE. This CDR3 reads CASSLTGRGDYGYTF. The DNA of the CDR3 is TGTGCCAGCAGCTTGACCGGACGGGGAGACTATGGCTACACCTTC. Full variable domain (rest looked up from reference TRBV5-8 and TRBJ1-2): EAGVTQSPTHLIKTRGQQATLRCSPISGHTSVYWYQQALGLGLQFLLWYDEGEERNRGNFPPRFSGRQFPNYSSELNVNALELEDSALYLCASSLTGRGDYGYTFGSGTRLTVV.

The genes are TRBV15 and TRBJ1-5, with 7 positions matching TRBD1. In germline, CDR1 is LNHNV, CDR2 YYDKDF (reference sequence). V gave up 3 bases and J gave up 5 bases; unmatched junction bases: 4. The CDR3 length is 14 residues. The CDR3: CATSSDRAHQPQHF. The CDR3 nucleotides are TGTGCCACCAGCAGTGACAGGGCCCATCAGCCCCAGCATTTT. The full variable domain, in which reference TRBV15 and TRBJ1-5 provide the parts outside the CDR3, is DAMVIQNPRYQVTQFGKPVTLSCSQTLNHNVMYWYQQKSSQAPKLLFHYYDKDFNNEADTPDNFQSRRPNTSFCFLDIRSPGLGDTAMYLCATSSDRAHQPQHFGDGTRLSIL.

This CDR3 is CSVGTGVDEQYF. CDR3 coding DNA: TGCAGCGTGGGGACAGGGGTGGACGAGCAGTACTTC. V is TRBV29-1 and J is TRBJ2-7; 10 nucleotides agree with TRBD1. This CDR3 spans 12 amino acids. V dropped 6 bases and J dropped 5; count of bases not matched to a gene: 4. Germline loops: CDR1 SQVTM, CDR2 ANQGSEA.

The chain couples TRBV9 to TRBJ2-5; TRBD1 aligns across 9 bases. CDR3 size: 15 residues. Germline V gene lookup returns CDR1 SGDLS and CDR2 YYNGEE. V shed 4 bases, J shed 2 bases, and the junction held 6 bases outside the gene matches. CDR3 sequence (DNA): TGTGCCAGCAGCTCCGGGACAGGGCAGCAAGAGACCCAGTACTTC. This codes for CASSSGTGQQETQYF. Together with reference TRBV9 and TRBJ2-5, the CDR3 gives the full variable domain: DSGVTQTPKHLITATGQRVTLRCSPRSGDLSVYWYQQSLDQGLQFLIQYYNGEERAKGNILERFSAQQFPDLHSELNLSSLELGDSALYFCASSSGTGQQETQYFGPGTRLLVL.

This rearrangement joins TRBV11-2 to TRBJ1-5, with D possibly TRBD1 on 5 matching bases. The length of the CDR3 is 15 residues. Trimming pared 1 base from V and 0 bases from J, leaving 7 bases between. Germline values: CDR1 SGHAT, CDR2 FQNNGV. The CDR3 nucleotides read TGTGCCAGCAGCTTAGGACAGTTTAGCAATCAGCCCCAGCATTTT. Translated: CASSLGQFSNQPQHF.

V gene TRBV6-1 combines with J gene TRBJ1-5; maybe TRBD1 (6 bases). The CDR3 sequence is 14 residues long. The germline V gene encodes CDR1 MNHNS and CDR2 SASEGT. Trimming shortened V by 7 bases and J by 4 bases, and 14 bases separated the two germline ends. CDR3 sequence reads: CASTTSQGNQPQHF. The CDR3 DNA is TGTGCCAGCACTACATCCCAGGGGAATCAGCCCCAGCATTTT.

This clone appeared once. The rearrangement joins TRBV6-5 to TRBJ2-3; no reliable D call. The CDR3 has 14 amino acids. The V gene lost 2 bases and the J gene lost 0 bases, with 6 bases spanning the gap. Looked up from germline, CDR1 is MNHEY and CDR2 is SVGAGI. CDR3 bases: TGTGCCAGCAGTTACAGGGCTAGCACAGATACGCAGTATTTT. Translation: CASSYRASTDTQYF.

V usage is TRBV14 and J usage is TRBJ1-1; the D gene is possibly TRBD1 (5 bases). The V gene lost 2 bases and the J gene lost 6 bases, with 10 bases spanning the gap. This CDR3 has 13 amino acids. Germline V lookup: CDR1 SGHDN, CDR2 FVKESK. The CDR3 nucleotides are TGTGCCAGCAGCCAACTGGGGGGAGCTGAAGCTTTCTTT. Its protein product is CASSQLGGAEAFF.

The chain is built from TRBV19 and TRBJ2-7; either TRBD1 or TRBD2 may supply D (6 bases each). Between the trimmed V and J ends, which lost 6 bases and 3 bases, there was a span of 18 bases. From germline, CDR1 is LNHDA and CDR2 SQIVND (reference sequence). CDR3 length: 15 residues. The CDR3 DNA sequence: TGTGCCAGTAGGGCGACAGGAGGGATAAACTACGAGCAGTACTTC. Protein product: CASRATGGINYEQYF.

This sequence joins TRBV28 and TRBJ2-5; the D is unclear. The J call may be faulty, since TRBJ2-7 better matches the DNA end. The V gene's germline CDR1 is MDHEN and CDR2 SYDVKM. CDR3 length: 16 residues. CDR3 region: CASRAHLGSNSYEQYF. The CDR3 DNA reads TGTGCCAGCAGGGCTCATCTAGGTTCGAATTCCTACGAGCAGTACTTC.

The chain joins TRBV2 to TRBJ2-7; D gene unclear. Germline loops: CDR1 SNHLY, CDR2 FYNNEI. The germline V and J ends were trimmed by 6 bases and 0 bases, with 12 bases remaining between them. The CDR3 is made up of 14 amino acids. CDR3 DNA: TGTGCCAGCAGGTATGATTCGAGCTCCTACGAGCAGTACTTC. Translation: CASRYDSSSYEQYF. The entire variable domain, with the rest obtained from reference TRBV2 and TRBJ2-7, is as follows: EPEVTQTPSHQVTQMGQEVILRCVPISNHLYFYWYRQILGQKVEFLVSFYNNEISEKSEIFDDQFSVERPDGSNFTLKIRSTKLEDSAMYFCASRYDSSSYEQYFGPGTRLTVT.

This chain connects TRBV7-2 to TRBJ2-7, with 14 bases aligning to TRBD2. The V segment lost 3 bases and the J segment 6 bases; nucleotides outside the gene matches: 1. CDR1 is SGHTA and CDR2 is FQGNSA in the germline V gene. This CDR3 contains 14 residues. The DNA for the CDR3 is TGTGCCAGCAGCTTGGGACTAGCGGGAGTCGAGCAGTACTTC. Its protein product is CASSLGLAGVEQYF.

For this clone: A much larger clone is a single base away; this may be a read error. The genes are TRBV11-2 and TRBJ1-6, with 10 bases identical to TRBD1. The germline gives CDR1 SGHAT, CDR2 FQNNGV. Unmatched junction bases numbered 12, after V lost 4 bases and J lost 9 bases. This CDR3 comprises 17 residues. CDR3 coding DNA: TGTGCCAGCAGCTCGTCGGGGGGCGGGACAGGGGTTTCACCCCTCCACTTT. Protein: CASSSSGGGTGVSPLHF.

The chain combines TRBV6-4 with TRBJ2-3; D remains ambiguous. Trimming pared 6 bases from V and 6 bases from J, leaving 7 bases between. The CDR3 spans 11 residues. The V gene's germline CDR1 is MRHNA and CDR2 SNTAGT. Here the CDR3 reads CASRGRDTQYF. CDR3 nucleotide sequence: TGTGCCAGCAGGGGTCGGGATACGCAGTATTTT.